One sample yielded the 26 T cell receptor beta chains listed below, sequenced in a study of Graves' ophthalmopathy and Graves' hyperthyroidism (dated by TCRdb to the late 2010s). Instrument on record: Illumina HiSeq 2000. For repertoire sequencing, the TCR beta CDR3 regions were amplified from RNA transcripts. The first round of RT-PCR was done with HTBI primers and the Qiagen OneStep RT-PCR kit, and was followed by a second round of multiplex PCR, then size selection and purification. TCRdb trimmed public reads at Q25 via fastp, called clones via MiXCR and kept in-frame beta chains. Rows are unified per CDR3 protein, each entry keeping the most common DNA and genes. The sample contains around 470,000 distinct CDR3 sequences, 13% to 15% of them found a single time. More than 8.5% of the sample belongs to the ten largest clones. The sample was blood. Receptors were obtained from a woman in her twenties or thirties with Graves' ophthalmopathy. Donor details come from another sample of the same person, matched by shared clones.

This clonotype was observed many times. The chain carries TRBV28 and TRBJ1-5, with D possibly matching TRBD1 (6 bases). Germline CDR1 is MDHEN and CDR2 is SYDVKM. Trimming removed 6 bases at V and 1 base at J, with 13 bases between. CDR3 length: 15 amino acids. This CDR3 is CASSPGQGSNQPQHF. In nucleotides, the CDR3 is TGTGCCAGCAGCCCGGGACAAGGGAGCAATCAGCCCCAGCATTTT.

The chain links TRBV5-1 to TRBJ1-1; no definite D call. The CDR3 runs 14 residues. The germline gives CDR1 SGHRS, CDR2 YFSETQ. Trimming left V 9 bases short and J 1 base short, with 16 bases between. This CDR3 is CATKPRWGNTEAFF. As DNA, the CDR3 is TGCGCCACTAAACCCAGGTGGGGGAACACTGAAGCTTTCTTT. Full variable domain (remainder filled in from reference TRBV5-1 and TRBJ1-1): KAGVTQTPRYLIKTRGQQVTLSCSPISGHRSVSWYQQTPGQGLQFLFEYFSETQRNKGNFPGRFSGRQFSNSRSEMNVSTLELGDSALYLCATKPRWGNTEAFFGQGTRLTVV.

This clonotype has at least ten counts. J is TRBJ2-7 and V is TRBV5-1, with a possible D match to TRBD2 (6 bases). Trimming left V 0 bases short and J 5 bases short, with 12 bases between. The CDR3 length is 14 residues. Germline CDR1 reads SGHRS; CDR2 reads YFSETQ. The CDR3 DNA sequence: TGCGCCAGCAGCTTGGGGAGTTCGGGGGACGAGCAGTACTTC. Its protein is CASSLGSSGDEQYF.

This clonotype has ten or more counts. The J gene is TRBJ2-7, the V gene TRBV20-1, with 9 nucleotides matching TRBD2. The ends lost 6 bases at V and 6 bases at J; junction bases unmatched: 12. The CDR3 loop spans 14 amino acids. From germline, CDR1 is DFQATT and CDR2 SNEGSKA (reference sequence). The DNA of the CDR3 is TGCAGTGCCACTCCCCAGCGGGAGGTCCCCGAGCAGTACTTC. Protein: CSATPQREVPEQYF.

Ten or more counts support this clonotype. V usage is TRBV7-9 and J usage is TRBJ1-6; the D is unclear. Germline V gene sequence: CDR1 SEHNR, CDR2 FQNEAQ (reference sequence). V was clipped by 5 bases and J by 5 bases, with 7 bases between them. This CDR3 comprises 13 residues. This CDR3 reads CASSPENNSPLHF. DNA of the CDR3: TGTGCCAGCAGCCCTGAGAATAATTCACCCCTCCACTTT.

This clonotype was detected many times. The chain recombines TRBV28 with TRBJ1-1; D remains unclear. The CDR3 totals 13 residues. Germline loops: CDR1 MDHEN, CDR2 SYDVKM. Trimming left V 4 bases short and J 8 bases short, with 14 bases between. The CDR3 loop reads CASSWVQKEEAFF. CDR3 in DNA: TGTGCCAGCAGTTGGGTACAAAAAGAGGAAGCTTTCTTT.

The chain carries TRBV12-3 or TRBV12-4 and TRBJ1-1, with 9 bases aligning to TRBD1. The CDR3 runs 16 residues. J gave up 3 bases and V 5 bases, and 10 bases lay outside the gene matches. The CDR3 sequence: CASSPDRGTRDTEAFF. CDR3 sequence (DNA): TGTGCCAGCAGTCCGGACAGGGGAACAAGGGACACTGAAGCTTTCTTT.

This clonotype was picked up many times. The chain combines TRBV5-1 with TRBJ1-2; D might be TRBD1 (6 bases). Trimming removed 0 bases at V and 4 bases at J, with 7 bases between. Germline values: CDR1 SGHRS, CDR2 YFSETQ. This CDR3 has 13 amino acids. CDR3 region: CASSLGDTYGYTF. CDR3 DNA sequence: TGCGCCAGCAGCTTGGGGGACACCTATGGCTACACCTTC.

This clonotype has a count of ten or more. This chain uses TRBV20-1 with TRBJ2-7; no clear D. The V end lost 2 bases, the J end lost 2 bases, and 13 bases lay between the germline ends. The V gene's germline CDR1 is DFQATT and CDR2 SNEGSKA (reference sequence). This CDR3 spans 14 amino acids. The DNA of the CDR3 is TGCAGTGCTAGACGGCAGTTCCCACCCTACGAGCAGTACTTC. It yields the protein CSARRQFPPYEQYF.

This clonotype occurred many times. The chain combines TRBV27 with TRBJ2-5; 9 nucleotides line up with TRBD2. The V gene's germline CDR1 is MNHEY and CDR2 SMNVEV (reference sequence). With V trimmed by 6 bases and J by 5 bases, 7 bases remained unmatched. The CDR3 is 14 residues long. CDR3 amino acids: CASRPGLARETQYF. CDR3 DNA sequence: TGTGCCAGCAGGCCGGGACTAGCCCGGGAGACCCAGTACTTC.

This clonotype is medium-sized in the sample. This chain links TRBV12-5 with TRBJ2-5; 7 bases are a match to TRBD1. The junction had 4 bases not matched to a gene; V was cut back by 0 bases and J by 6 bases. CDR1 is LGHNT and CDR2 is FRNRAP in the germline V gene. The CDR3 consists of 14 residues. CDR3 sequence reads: CASGLVDREQTQYF. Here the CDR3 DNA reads TGTGCTAGTGGTTTGGTAGACAGGGAACAGACCCAGTACTTC.

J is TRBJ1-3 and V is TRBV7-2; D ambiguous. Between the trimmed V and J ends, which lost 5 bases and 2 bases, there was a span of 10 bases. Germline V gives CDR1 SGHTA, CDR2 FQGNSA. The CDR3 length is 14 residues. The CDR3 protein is CASSSPGPGNTIYF. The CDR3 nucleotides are TGTGCCAGCAGCAGCCCCGGGCCTGGAAACACCATATATTTT.

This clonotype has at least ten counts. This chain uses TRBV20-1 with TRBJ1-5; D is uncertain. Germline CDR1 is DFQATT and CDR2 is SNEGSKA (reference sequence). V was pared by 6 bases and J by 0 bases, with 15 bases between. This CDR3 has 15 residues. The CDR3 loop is CSAHGIDNSNQPQHF. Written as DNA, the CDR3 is TGCAGTGCGCACGGGATCGACAATAGCAATCAGCCCCAGCATTTT.

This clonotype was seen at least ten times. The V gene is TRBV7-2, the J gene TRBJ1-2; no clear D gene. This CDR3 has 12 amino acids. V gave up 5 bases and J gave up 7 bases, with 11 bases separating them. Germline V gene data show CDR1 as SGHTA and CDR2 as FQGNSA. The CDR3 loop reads CASSTLWSGYTF. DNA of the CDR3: TGTGCCAGCAGCACACTATGGAGTGGCTACACCTTC.

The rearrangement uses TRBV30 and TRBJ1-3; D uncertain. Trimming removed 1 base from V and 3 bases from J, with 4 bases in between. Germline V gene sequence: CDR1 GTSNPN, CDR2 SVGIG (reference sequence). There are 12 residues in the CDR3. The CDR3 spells CAWSANGNTIYF. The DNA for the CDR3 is TGTGCCTGGAGTGCCAATGGAAACACCATATATTTT. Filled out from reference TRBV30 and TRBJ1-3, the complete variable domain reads SQTIHQWPATLVQPVGSPLSLECTVEGTSNPNLYWYRQAAGRGLQLLFYSVGIGQISSEVPQNLSASRPQDRQFILSSKKLLLSDSGFYLCAWSANGNTIYFGEGSWLTVV.

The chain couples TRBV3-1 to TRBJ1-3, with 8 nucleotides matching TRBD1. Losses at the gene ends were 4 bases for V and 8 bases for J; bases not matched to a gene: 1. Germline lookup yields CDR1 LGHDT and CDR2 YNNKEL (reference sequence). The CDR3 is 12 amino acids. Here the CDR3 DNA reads TGTGCCAGCAGCCCGACAGGGGACACCATATATTTT. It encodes CASSPTGDTIYF.

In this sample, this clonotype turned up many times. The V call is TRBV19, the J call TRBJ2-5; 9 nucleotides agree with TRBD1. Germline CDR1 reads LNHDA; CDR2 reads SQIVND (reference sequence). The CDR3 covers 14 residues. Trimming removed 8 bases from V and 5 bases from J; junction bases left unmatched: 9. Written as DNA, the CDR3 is TGTGCCAGTGGCGTACAGGGGGCATGGGAGACCCAGTACTTC. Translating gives CASGVQGAWETQYF. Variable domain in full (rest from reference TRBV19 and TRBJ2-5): DGGITQSPKYLFRKEGQNVTLSCEQNLNHDAMYWYRQDPGQGLRLIYYSQIVNDFQKGDIAEGYSVSREKKESFPLTVTSAQKNPTAFYLCASGVQGAWETQYFGPGTRLLVL.

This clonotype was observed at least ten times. The CDR3 DNA reads as TGTGCCAGCACCTACTGGGCAGGGGGAGCAGAGACCCAGTACTTC. This gives the protein CASTYWAGGAETQYF. This chain connects TRBV12-3 or TRBV12-4 to TRBJ2-5, with 7 bases lining up with TRBD1. The CDR3 spans 15 residues. The J segment lost 4 bases and the V segment lost 7 bases, leaving 12 bases of the junction unmatched.

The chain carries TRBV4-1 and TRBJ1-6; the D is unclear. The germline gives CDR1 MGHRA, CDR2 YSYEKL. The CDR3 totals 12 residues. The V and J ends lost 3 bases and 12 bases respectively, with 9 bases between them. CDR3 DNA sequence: TGCGCCAGCAGCCAGCTCGACAAACCCCTCCACTTT. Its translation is CASSQLDKPLHF.

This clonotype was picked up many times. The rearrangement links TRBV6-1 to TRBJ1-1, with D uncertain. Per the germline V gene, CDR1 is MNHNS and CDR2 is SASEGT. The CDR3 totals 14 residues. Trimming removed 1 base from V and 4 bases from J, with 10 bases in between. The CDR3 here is CASSEGEVATEAFF. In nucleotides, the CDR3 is TGTGCCAGCAGTGAAGGGGAGGTGGCCACTGAAGCTTTCTTT.

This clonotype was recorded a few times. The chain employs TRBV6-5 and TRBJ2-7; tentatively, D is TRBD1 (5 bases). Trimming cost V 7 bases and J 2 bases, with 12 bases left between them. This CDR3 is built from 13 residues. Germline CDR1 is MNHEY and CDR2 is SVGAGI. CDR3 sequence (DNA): TGTGCCAGCACTTGGGGCAGGACCTACGAGCAGTACTTC. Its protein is CASTWGRTYEQYF.

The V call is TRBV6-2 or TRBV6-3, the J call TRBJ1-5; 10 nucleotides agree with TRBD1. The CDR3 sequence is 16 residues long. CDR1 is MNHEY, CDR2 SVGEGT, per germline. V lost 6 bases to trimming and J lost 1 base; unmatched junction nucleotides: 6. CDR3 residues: CASRAGQGGSNQPQHF. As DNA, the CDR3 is TGTGCCAGCAGGGCCGGACAGGGGGGCAGCAATCAGCCCCAGCATTTT.

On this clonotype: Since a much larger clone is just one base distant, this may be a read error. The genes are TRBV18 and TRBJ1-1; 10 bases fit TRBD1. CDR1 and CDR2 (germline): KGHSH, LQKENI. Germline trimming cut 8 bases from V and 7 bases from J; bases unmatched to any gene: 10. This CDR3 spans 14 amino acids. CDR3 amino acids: CASLETGGLIEAFF. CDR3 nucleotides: TGTGCCAGCCTCGAGACAGGGGGCTTGATTGAAGCTTTCTTT.

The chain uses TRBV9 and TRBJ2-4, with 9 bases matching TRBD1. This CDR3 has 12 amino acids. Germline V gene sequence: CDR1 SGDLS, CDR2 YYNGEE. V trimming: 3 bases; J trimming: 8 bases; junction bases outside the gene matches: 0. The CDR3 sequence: CASSGQGDIQYF. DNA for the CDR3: TGTGCCAGCAGCGGACAGGGGGACATTCAGTACTTC.

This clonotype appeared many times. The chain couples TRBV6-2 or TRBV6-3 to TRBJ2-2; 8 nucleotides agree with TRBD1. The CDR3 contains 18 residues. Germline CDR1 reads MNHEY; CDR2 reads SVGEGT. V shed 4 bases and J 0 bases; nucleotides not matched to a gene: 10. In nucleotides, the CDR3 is TGTGCCAGCAGTTCTGGGACAGGCGTAGTACCGAACACCGGGGAGCTGTTTTTT. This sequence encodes CASSSGTGVVPNTGELFF.

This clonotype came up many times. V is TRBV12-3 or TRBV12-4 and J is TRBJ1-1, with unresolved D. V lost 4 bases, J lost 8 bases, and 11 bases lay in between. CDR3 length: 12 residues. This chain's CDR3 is CASSSLALEAFF. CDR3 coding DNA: TGTGCCAGCAGTTCCCTAGCATTGGAAGCTTTCTTT.